This T cell receptor beta chain was profiled in a study of cytomegalovirus exposure and HLA in healthy donors. Study outcomes and limitations: Per a prior analysis, the majority of TCR beta V segments were productive roughly 87% or roughly 30% of the time. High specificity and sensitivity for cytomegalovirus status were reported for the classifier. Likely technical artifact: a cluster of highly shared sequence variants.

In nominal health when sampled, donors likely had unrecorded immune exposures nonetheless. The primer mix had 60 Vbeta and 13 Jbeta primers. The assay was immunoSEQ multiplex PCR, and TCRdb's table has in-frame clones only and misses some. The top ten clones hold just under 3% of a sample with about 130,000 clones, roughly 84% of them seen once. The V segment lost 7 bases and the J segment 7 bases; nucleotides outside the gene matches: 7. This CDR3 region has 13 residues. Germline V gives CDR1 MNHEY, CDR2 SVGAGI. As regards this clone: Antigen: not known.

The rearrangement joins TRBV6-5 to TRBJ1-2; TRBD1 aligns across 9 bases. The source is a woman aged 18-35 years in good health and CMV-seropositive. Sequenced sample: PBMCs. The CDR3: CASTRGQGVGYTF. CDR3 DNA sequence: TGTGCCAGCACCCGGGGACAGGGAGTTGGCTACACCTTC.